This T cell receptor beta chain was retrieved from a study of early T cells in non-severe SARS-CoV-2 infection. In TCRdb, the 5' RACE reads were re-called with MiXCR into one record per CDR3 protein. The table lists tens of thousands of distinct CDR3 sequences, roughly a tenth of them singletons. V gave up 7 bases and J gave up 0 bases, with 13 bases separating them. This CDR3 is built from 14 residues. Germline V gene sequence: CDR1 MDHEN, CDR2 SYDVKM. This clonotype has a handful of counts. This sequence was found in an adult who was a healthcare worker with PCR-confirmed SARS-CoV-2 infection or an uninfected control (not recorded which). Material for sequencing was whole blood. V is TRBV28 and J is TRBJ2-7, with D possibly being TRBD2 (6 bases). The CDR3 nucleotides read TGTGCCAGCACAGAAGCCGGGAGCTCCTACGAGCAGTACTTC. This codes for CASTEAGSSYEQYF.